This T cell receptor (beta chain) was found in a study of response to subunit inactivated influenza vaccine. The germline V gene has CDR1 SNHLY and CDR2 FYNNEI. V shed 7 bases and J shed 1 base, with 13 bases lying between them. The CDR3 loop spans 14 amino acids. Points from the study as a whole: The authors suggested that every seasonal influenza vaccination recruits few new T cells.

MiXCR was run by TCRdb on the RT-PCR reads, yielding one entry per CDR3 protein. Of 400,000 to 650,000 distinct CDR3 sequences in the sample, approximately 6.9% are singletons; the top ten hold around 12%. Ten or more counts support this clonotype. As yet, its antigen is unknown. This chain connects TRBV2 to TRBJ1-2; D unclear. This TCR was recovered from a man between 50 and 70 years old who received an inactivated influenza vaccine. The material sequenced was PBMCs from blood, taken roughly 24 months after vaccination. CDR3 sequence: CASIPLNFNYGYTF. For the CDR3, the DNA is TGTGCCAGCATTCCCCTCAACTTTAACTATGGCTACACCTTC.